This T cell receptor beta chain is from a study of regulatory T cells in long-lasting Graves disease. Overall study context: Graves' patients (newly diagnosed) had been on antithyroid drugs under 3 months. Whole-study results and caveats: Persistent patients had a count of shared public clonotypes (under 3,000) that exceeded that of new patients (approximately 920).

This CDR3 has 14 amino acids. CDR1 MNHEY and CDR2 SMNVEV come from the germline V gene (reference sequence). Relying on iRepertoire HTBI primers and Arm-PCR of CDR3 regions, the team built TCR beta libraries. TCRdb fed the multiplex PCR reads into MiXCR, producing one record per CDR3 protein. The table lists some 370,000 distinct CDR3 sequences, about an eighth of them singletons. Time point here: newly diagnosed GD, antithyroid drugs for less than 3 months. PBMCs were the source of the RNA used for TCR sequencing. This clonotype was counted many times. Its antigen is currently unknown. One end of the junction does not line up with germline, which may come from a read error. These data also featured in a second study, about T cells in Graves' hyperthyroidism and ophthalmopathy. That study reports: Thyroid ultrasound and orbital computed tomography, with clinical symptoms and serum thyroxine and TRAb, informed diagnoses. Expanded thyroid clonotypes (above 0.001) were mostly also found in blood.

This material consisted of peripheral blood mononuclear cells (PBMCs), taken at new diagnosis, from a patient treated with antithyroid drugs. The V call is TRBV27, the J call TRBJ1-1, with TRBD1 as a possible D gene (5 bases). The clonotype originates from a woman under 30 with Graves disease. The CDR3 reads CASTLGGGDTEAFF. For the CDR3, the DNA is TGTGCCAGCACTTTAGGTGGGGGGGACACTGAAGCTTTCTTT.